This T cell receptor beta chain stems from a study of glioma-infiltrating T cells. The study, taken as a whole, reports: Above-expected tissue-blood divergence occurred in all gliomas, most in low-grade ones. Very few CDR3 sequences were shared between tissue and blood.

Using RNA template, CDR3s of TCR alpha and beta were amplified with iRepertoire arm-PCR. One-step reverse transcription and amplification started from approximately 100-400 ng of tissue mRNA or PBMC total RNA. TCRdb recomputed calls from the multiplex PCR reads with MiXCR, one row per CDR3 protein. The table records about 190,000 distinct CDR3 sequences, about 32% of them present only once. About this clonotype: Its matching antigen is unknown.

This sequence was found in a human donor with low-grade glioma or glioblastoma, undergoing nonglioma brain surgery, or in good health (not recorded which). Input material: glioma tissue, nonneoplastic brain tissue, or PBMCs (not recorded which).

The CDR3 nucleotides are TGTGCCAGCGGACGAAACGGACTCTACAATGAGCAGTTCTTC. Its translation: CASGRNGLYNEQFF. This chain connects TRBV6-2 or TRBV6-3 to TRBJ2-1; D possibly corresponds to TRBD2 (5 bases). CDR1 and CDR2 from the germline V gene are MNHEY and SVGEGT. The CDR3 covers 14 residues. V was trimmed by 8 bases and J by 3 bases, leaving 14 bases between them.